This TCR beta chain was identified in a study of T cell changes during pregnancy in multiple sclerosis. Trimming cost V 5 bases and J 4 bases; bases outside gene matches: 8. The CDR3 is made up of 15 amino acids. CDR1 and CDR2 from the germline V gene are MNHEY and SVGAGI. Some clones are missing from TCRdb's copy, which holds only in-frame ones; the method was immunoSEQ multiplex PCR. The table shows 60,000 or so clones, with about 89% occurring only once. The V call is TRBV6-5, the J call TRBJ1-1; 9 bases agree with TRBD1. The receptor comes from a female donor with multiple sclerosis, enrolled in a pregnancy study. This specimen was peripheral blood, taken in the first trimester of pregnancy. Here the CDR3 DNA reads TGTGCCAGCAGTGGACGACAGGGGGTTGGCACTGAAGCTTTCTTT. Translated: CASSGRQGVGTEAFF.